Below are 31 T cell receptor beta chains sequenced from a single sample in a study of blood T cell repertoires in COVID-19. Profiled with immunoSEQ multiplex PCR; TCRdb holds only in-frame clones, not every one. Of approximately 72,000 clones in the sample, approximately 87% were seen once. The sample consisted of peripheral blood. Receptor source: a woman older than 75 with acute or convalescent COVID-19.

The V call is TRBV11-2, the J call TRBJ1-1, with TRBD1 matching 9 bases. The J segment lost 4 bases and the V segment lost 0 bases, leaving 6 bases of the junction unmatched. Germline V gives CDR1 SGHAT, CDR2 FQNNGV. The CDR3 runs to 16 residues. The CDR3, as DNA: TGTGCCAGCAGCTTAGAAGGGACAGGGAGGGGCACTGAAGCTTTCTTT. Its translation is CASSLEGTGRGTEAFF.

V gene TRBV29-1 combines with J gene TRBJ2-5; possible D gene TRBD1, 5 bases. The CDR3 spans 15 residues. In germline, CDR1 is SQVTM, CDR2 ANQGSEA. The V gene lost 6 bases and the J gene lost 5 bases, with 22 bases spanning the gap. The chain's CDR3 is CSVDPLGVKGETQYF. The CDR3 coding sequence is TGCAGCGTCGATCCCCTAGGAGTGAAGGGGGAGACCCAGTACTTC.

J is TRBJ2-1 and V is TRBV6-5; TRBD2 matches 11 bases. Trimming cost V 0 bases and J 10 bases; bases outside gene matches: 5. Germline loops: CDR1 MNHEY, CDR2 SVGAGI. This CDR3 has 15 residues. Here the CDR3 DNA reads TGTGCCAGCAGTTACTCTAGCGGGGGGGCAAGGGAGCAGTTCTTC. Its translation: CASSYSSGGAREQFF.

The V call is TRBV24-1, the J call TRBJ2-1; 7 nucleotides line up with TRBD2. This CDR3 has 15 amino acids. Trimming removed 4 bases from V and 8 bases from J; junction bases left unmatched: 10. CDR1 and CDR2 from the germline V gene are KGHDR and SFDVKD. The CDR3 region is CATSDGLGIGYEQFF. For the CDR3, the DNA is TGTGCCACCAGTGACGGACTAGGCATAGGCTATGAGCAGTTCTTC.

V usage is TRBV5-4 and J usage is TRBJ2-3; D gene ambiguous. This CDR3 has 14 amino acids. The V gene's germline CDR1 is SGHNT and CDR2 YYREEE (reference sequence). Deletions cut 4 bases from V and 0 bases from J, with 9 bases between. DNA of the CDR3: TGTGCCAGCAGCCCGACACCGAGCACAGATACGCAGTATTTT. Translated: CASSPTPSTDTQYF. The whole variable domain, remainder taken from reference TRBV5-4 and TRBJ2-3, is ETGVTQSPTHLIKTRGQQVTLRCSSQSGHNTVSWYQQALGQGPQFIFQYYREEENGRGNFPPRFSGLQFPNYSSELNVNALELDDSALYLCASSPTPSTDTQYFGPGTRLTVL.

This chain links TRBV6-1 with TRBJ1-5; TRBD1 agrees at 7 bases. After removal of 1 base from V and 4 bases from J, the junction contained 10 bases not matched to a gene. Germline V lookup: CDR1 MNHNS, CDR2 SASEGT. The CDR3 contains 17 residues. CDR3 bases: TGTGCCAGCAGTGAAGGAGGGGGCTACAGGGGAAATCAGCCCCAGCATTTT. Its protein is CASSEGGGYRGNQPQHF.

The gene calls are TRBV5-1 and TRBJ2-3; a possible D gene is TRBD2 (6 bases). The CDR3 runs to 14 residues. V dropped 5 bases and J dropped 0 bases, with 10 bases sitting between them. CDR1 is SGHRS and CDR2 is YFSETQ in the germline V gene. This CDR3 reads CASRGLTSTDTQYF. DNA for the CDR3: TGCGCCAGCAGGGGACTGACTAGCACAGATACGCAGTATTTT.

This sequence joins TRBV7-8 and TRBJ1-3; D ambiguous. The V gene lost 3 bases and the J gene lost 3 bases, with 3 bases spanning the gap. CDR1 is SGHVS and CDR2 is FQNEAQ in the germline V gene. This CDR3 has 12 residues. The CDR3 nucleotides are TGTGCCAGCAGCTTTCTTGGAAACACCATATATTTT. As protein: CASSFLGNTIYF.

V usage is TRBV19 and J usage is TRBJ2-1; TRBD2 is a possible D gene (6 bases). V dropped 1 base and J dropped 3 bases, with 10 bases sitting between them. This CDR3 contains 15 residues. The germline CDR1 and CDR2 sequences are LNHDA and SQIVND (reference sequence). As DNA, the CDR3 is TGTGCCAGTAGTATAGGTAGCGGAGTCTACAATGAGCAGTTCTTC. Translation: CASSIGSGVYNEQFF.

The rearrangement joins TRBV6-5 to TRBJ1-2; 8 bases are shared with TRBD1. CDR1 and CDR2 from the germline V gene are MNHEY and SVGAGI. Losses at the gene ends were 7 bases for V and 8 bases for J; bases not matched to a gene: 9. This CDR3 region has 13 residues. The CDR3 sequence: CASMKDREGGYTF. CDR3 DNA sequence: TGTGCCAGCATGAAGGACAGGGAAGGGGGCTACACCTTC.

The V and J genes are TRBV7-9 and TRBJ1-6; 9 bases map to TRBD1. This CDR3 is built from 16 residues. Unmatched junction bases numbered 10, after V lost 5 bases and J lost 8 bases. Germline V CDR1 and CDR2: SEHNR, FQNEAQ (reference sequence). The CDR3 coding sequence is TGTGCCAGCAGCCCCGGGGGGGGACAGGGATATTCACCCCTCCACTTT. Its translation: CASSPGGGQGYSPLHF.

This rearrangement joins TRBV5-5 to TRBJ2-7; D is ambiguous. V shed 0 bases and J shed 4 bases, with 5 bases lying between them. Germline V gene sequence: CDR1 SGHKS, CDR2 YYEKEE (reference sequence). The CDR3 has 12 residues. The CDR3 protein is CASSLATYEQYF. As DNA, the CDR3 is TGTGCCAGCAGCTTGGCCACATACGAGCAGTACTTC. Full variable domain (missing parts from reference TRBV5-5 and TRBJ2-7): DAGVTQSPTHLIKTRGQQVTLRCSPISGHKSVSWYQQVLGQGPQFIFQYYEKEERGRGNFPDRFSARQFPNYSSELNVNALLLGDSALYLCASSLATYEQYFGPGTRLTVT.

The chain is built from TRBV25-1 and TRBJ2-2; possibly TRBD1 for D (6 bases). CDR1 and CDR2 (germline): MGHDK, SYGVNS. CDR3 length equals 14 residues. V was cut by 9 bases and J by 0 bases, with 11 bases left in between. The CDR3 DNA follows: TGTGCCAGTCCGGACAGCCCGAACACCGGGGAGCTGTTTTTT. This codes for CASPDSPNTGELFF.

The V call is TRBV5-1, the J call TRBJ1-2, with D maybe TRBD1 (5 bases). Germline loops: CDR1 SGHRS, CDR2 YFSETQ. This CDR3 region has 16 residues. Trimming pared 0 bases from V and 4 bases from J, leaving 16 bases between. CDR3 sequence: CASSLDPGAGGYGYTF. Here the CDR3 DNA reads TGCGCCAGCAGCTTGGATCCGGGCGCGGGGGGCTATGGCTACACCTTC.

The gene calls are TRBV7-6 and TRBJ2-5; tentatively, D is TRBD1 (5 bases). Trimming took 4 bases from V and 3 from J, leaving 15 bases between them. Germline CDR1 SGHVS, CDR2 FNYEAQ. The CDR3 spans 15 residues. The CDR3 DNA follows: TGTGCCAGCAGCTCTCCAGGGATCCTAAAAGAGACCCAGTACTTC. It specifies CASSSPGILKETQYF. The full variable domain, in which reference TRBV7-6 and TRBJ2-5 provide the parts outside the CDR3, is GAGVSQSPRYKVTKRGQDVALRCDPISGHVSLYWYRQALGQGPEFLTYFNYEAQQDKSGLPNDRFSAERPEGSISTLTIQRTEQRDSAMYRCASSSPGILKETQYFGPGTRLLVL.

The chain couples TRBV30 to TRBJ2-7, with 10 bases matching TRBD2. With V trimmed by 7 bases and J by 4 bases, 4 bases remained unmatched. CDR3 length equals 12 residues. Germline loops: CDR1 GTSNPN, CDR2 SVGIG (reference sequence). CDR3 protein: CAFGLADYEQYF. CDR3 nucleotide sequence: TGTGCCTTCGGACTAGCGGATTACGAGCAGTACTTC.

The genes are TRBV3-1 (or the pseudogene TRBV3-2) and TRBJ2-7, with D possibly being TRBD2 (6 bases). Trimming left V 3 bases short and J 5 bases short, with 20 bases between. This CDR3 comprises 16 residues. Looked up from germline, CDR1 is LGHDT and CDR2 is YNNKEL (reference sequence). CDR3 loop: CASSHNLGSTNHEQYF. The CDR3 nucleotides are TGTGCCAGCAGCCACAACCTCGGGAGTACGAACCACGAGCAGTACTTC.

This rearrangement joins TRBV27 to TRBJ2-3; 8 bases fit TRBD2. J gave up 4 bases and V 7 bases, and 7 bases lay outside the gene matches. CDR3 length equals 14 residues. Looked up from germline, CDR1 is MNHEY and CDR2 is SMNVEV (reference sequence). The CDR3: CASTSGGNPDTQYF. The CDR3 coding sequence is TGTGCCAGCACCTCGGGAGGGAACCCAGATACGCAGTATTTT.

The V call is TRBV29-1, the J call TRBJ1-1; the match to TRBD1 covers 8 bases. The CDR3 runs to 13 residues. Germline V gives CDR1 SQVTM, CDR2 ANQGSEA. The V and J ends lost 7 bases and 1 base, in that order; junction bases with no gene match: 5. CDR3 nucleotide sequence: TGCAGCGCCAAGCAGGGGGCGAACACTGAAGCTTTCTTT. The encoded protein is CSAKQGANTEAFF.

The chain is built from TRBV5-1 and TRBJ1-6; D unresolved. Germline CDR1 is SGHRS and CDR2 is YFSETQ. Deletions cut 5 bases from V and 10 bases from J, with 13 bases between. The CDR3 totals 13 residues. The CDR3 spells CASRERDGSPLHF. The CDR3 DNA reads as TGCGCCAGCAGAGAAAGAGACGGGTCACCCCTCCACTTT.

V gene TRBV30 combines with J gene TRBJ1-1, with TRBD1 matching 8 bases. The CDR3 sequence is 13 residues long. Germline CDR1 and CDR2: GTSNPN and SVGIG (reference sequence). The trim removed 3 bases at V and 4 bases at J, leaving 4 bases unmatched. This CDR3 reads CAWRDRDGTEAFF. CDR3 DNA sequence: TGTGCCTGGAGGGACAGGGACGGCACTGAAGCTTTCTTT.

The chain employs TRBV12-3 or TRBV12-4 and TRBJ2-2; no clear D gene. The CDR3 is 13 residues long. V lost 5 bases, J lost 3 bases, and 7 bases lay in between. CDR3 nucleotides: TGTGCCAGCAGTCCCCGGGACACCGGGGAGCTGTTTTTT. This translates into CASSPRDTGELFF.

The V gene is TRBV3-1 (or the pseudogene TRBV3-2), the J gene TRBJ2-1; TRBD2 matches 8 bases. The V gene's germline CDR1 is LGHDT and CDR2 YNNKEL (reference sequence). The CDR3 sequence is 14 residues long. J was trimmed by 4 bases and V by 4 bases; bases with no gene match: 3. The CDR3 region has the DNA TGTGCCAGCAGCCCACTAGCGGATTACAATGAGCAGTTCTTC. Encoded protein: CASSPLADYNEQFF.

CDR3 nucleotides: TGCGCCAGCAGCTTAACCGGACAGGGGGACTACACCTTC. This codes for CASSLTGQGDYTF. The chain joins TRBV5-1 to TRBJ1-2; 10 bases map to TRBD1. This CDR3 has 13 amino acids. The germline V gene encodes CDR1 SGHRS and CDR2 YFSETQ. The junction had 5 bases not matched to a gene; V was cut back by 2 bases and J by 10 bases.

This clone was recorded a few times. This chain connects TRBV5-5 to TRBJ2-7; 9 nucleotides match TRBD1. Germline V CDR1 and CDR2: SGHKS, YYEKEE (reference sequence). This CDR3 region has 14 residues. The V gene end was trimmed by 5 bases and the J gene end by 3 bases; junction bases not matched to a gene: 6. The CDR3, as DNA: TGTGCCAGCAGTGGGTGGACAGGGGTCTACGAGCAGTACTTC. Translated: CASSGWTGVYEQYF. Filled out from reference TRBV5-5 and TRBJ2-7, the complete variable domain reads DAGVTQSPTHLIKTRGQQVTLRCSPISGHKSVSWYQQVLGQGPQFIFQYYEKEERGRGNFPDRFSARQFPNYSSELNVNALLLGDSALYLCASSGWTGVYEQYFGPGTRLTVT.

V usage is TRBV4-1 and J usage is TRBJ1-1, with 7 bases identical to TRBD1. Germline lookup yields CDR1 MGHRA and CDR2 YSYEKL. There are 14 residues in the CDR3. The V gene end was trimmed by 5 bases and the J gene end by 0 bases; junction bases not matched to a gene: 3. For the CDR3, the DNA is TGCGCCAGCAGCTTTGACAGGGTGAACACTGAAGCTTTCTTT. Its translation: CASSFDRVNTEAFF.

V is TRBV5-1 and J is TRBJ2-3; 12 bases align to TRBD2. The J segment lost 2 bases and the V segment lost 3 bases, leaving 4 bases of the junction unmatched. The CDR3 extends over 16 amino acids. Germline V gene lookup returns CDR1 SGHRS and CDR2 YFSETQ. The CDR3 sequence: CASSSGLAGNTDTQYF. The CDR3 nucleotides are TGCGCCAGCAGCTCCGGACTAGCGGGAAACACAGATACGCAGTATTTT. The full variable domain, with the rest looked up from reference TRBV5-1 and TRBJ2-3, is KAGVTQTPRYLIKTRGQQVTLSCSPISGHRSVSWYQQTPGQGLQFLFEYFSETQRNKGNFPGRFSGRQFSNSRSEMNVSTLELGDSALYLCASSSGLAGNTDTQYFGPGTRLTVL.

This chain joins TRBV30 and TRBJ1-3, with D possibly matching TRBD1 (6 bases). The CDR3 length is 15 residues. Deletions cut 0 bases from V and 0 bases from J, with 9 bases between. The germline CDR1 and CDR2 sequences are GTSNPN and SVGIG (reference sequence). The CDR3 region is CAWSVSRGSGNTIYF. The CDR3 region has the DNA TGTGCCTGGAGTGTAAGCAGGGGCTCTGGAAACACCATATATTTT.

This sequence joins TRBV7-2 and TRBJ1-2; D gene uncertain. The CDR3 has 14 residues. Germline V gene lookup returns CDR1 SGHTA and CDR2 FQGNSA. V was cut by 4 bases and J by 2 bases, with 11 bases left in between. DNA for the CDR3: TGTGCCAGCAGCTCGTTCGGTACCAACTATGGCTACACCTTC. Translating it yields CASSSFGTNYGYTF.

The chain recombines TRBV6-4 with TRBJ2-2; TRBD2 is a possible D gene (5 bases). V was shortened by 8 bases and J by 7 bases, with 11 bases between the two germline ends. This CDR3 is built from 12 residues. Germline V lookup: CDR1 MRHNA, CDR2 SNTAGT. Written as DNA, the CDR3 is TGTGCCAGCTACAGCGGTGACGGGGAGCTGTTTTTT. It is translated as CASYSGDGELFF.

The CDR3: CASSPPRTASYEQYF. The CDR3 DNA reads as TGTGCCAGCAGCCCTCCTCGGACAGCCTCCTACGAGCAGTACTTC. The chain has TRBV25-1 and TRBJ2-7; possible D gene TRBD1, 6 bases. The CDR3 has 15 amino acids. The V gene's germline CDR1 is MGHDK and CDR2 SYGVNS. V lost 6 bases and J lost 0, with 15 bases in between.